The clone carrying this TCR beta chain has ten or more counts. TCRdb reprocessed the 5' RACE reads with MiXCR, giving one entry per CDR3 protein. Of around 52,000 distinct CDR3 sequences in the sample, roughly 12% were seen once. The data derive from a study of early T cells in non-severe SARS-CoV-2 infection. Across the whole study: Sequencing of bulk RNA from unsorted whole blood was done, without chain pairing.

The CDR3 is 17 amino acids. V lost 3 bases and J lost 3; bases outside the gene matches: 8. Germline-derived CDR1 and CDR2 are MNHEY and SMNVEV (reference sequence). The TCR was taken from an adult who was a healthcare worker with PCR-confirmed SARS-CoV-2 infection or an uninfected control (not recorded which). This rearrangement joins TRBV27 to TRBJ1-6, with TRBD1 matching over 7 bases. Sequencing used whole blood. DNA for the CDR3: TGTGCCAGCAGTTTTCAGAAGGGGGCCGGCTATAATTCACCCCTCCACTTT. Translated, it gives CASSFQKGAGYNSPLHF.